Following are 24 T cell receptor beta chains from one sample sequenced in a study of T cell clonotyping in hematopoietic cell transplantation. Time point noted: recipient sample about 28 days before transplant, after cytoreduction. Data came from immunoSEQ multiplex PCR; TCRdb stores just in-frame clones and leaves some out. The sample consists of roughly 9,300 clones, around 87% of them appearing once. Sequenced material: peripheral blood mononuclear cells, taken before stem cell transplant. These TCRs come from a woman in her fifties or sixties with chronic myeloid leukemia. Some clones in this sample may be carry-over from other donors' samples.

About this clone itself: The junction shows a germline mismatch at one end, possibly a read error. For the CDR3, the DNA is TGTGCCAGCAGTTTCTCCGGGTCTCAGAACTTC. Its translation: CASSFSGSQNF. V usage is TRBV28 and J usage is TRBJ2-7; no clear D. The length of the CDR3 is 11 residues. CDR1 and CDR2 (germline): MDHEN, SYDVKM.

The V gene is TRBV15, the J gene TRBJ1-1; D remains unclear. Germline V gives CDR1 LNHNV, CDR2 YYDKDF (reference sequence). Trimming took 4 bases from V and 6 from J, leaving 9 bases between them. The CDR3 runs 12 residues. The CDR3 DNA is TGTGCCACCAGCAATGGTTACTCTGAAGCTTTCTTT. It specifies CATSNGYSEAFF.

V and J are TRBV7-2 and TRBJ2-1; 7 positions agree with TRBD2. V lost 1 base, J lost 7 bases, and 7 bases stayed unmatched. In germline, CDR1 is SGHTA, CDR2 FQGNSA. CDR3 size: 15 residues. DNA of the CDR3: TGTGCCAGCAGCTTAGTGTTGGGAGGGTATAATGAGCAGTTCTTC. It encodes CASSLVLGGYNEQFF.

CDR3 DNA: TGTGCCAGCAGCTTAGTCGGGGGAGGCGGAAAAAACATTCAGTACTTC. Translation: CASSLVGGGGKNIQYF. This sequence joins TRBV7-2 and TRBJ2-4; possible D gene TRBD2, 6 bases. Germline values: CDR1 SGHTA, CDR2 FQGNSA. There are 16 residues in the CDR3. V lost 1 base to trimming and J lost 4 bases, with 14 bases between them.

This clone came up a few times. The J gene is TRBJ2-2, the V gene TRBV4-1, with D possibly being TRBD2 (6 bases). CDR1 and CDR2 (germline): MGHRA, YSYEKL. The CDR3 loop spans 14 amino acids. V was pared by 4 bases and J by 5 bases, with 11 bases between. The CDR3, as DNA: TGCGCCAGCAGCCCCGGGACTGGGACCGGGGAGCTGTTTTTT. Encoded protein: CASSPGTGTGELFF.

The chain recombines TRBV28 with TRBJ2-2; D is perhaps TRBD1 (6 bases). The V gene's germline CDR1 is MDHEN and CDR2 SYDVKM. V was trimmed by 1 base and J by 4 bases, leaving 10 bases between them. CDR3 length equals 15 residues. The CDR3 is CASSLSGVFTGELFF. In DNA form, the CDR3 reads TGTGCCAGCAGTTTATCAGGGGTGTTCACCGGGGAGCTGTTTTTT. Full variable domain (missing parts from reference TRBV28 and TRBJ2-2): DVKVTQSSRYLVKRTGEKVFLECVQDMDHENMFWYRQDPGLGLRLIYFSYDVKMKEKGDIPEGYSVSREKKERFSLILESASTNQTSMYLCASSLSGVFTGELFFGEGSRLTVL.

This clone has just one count. The chain recombines TRBV23-1 with TRBJ1-2; 7 nucleotides agree with TRBD1. TRBV23-1 is recorded as an ORF, its role being uncertain. The CDR3 covers 16 residues. The V gene end was trimmed by 1 base and the J gene end by 4 bases; junction bases not matched to a gene: 9. CDR3 nucleotide sequence: TGCGCCAGCAGTCAATTATCGGACAGGCGCTTCTATGGCTACACCTTC. This gives the protein CASSQLSDRRFYGYTF.

The V call is TRBV30, the J call TRBJ1-1; TRBD1 is a possible D gene (5 bases). Trimming took off 8 bases at V and 5 bases at J, with 15 bases between the two ends. Germline V gene lookup returns CDR1 GTSNPN and CDR2 SVGIG (reference sequence). The length of the CDR3 is 12 residues. Here the CDR3 reads CARTGGGTEAFF. The CDR3 coding sequence is TGTGCCCGGACGGGCGGGGGGACTGAAGCTTTCTTT.

This clone was seen once. The chain combines TRBV7-9 with TRBJ2-7; tentative D call: TRBD2 (6 bases). Per germline, CDR1 SEHNR and CDR2 FQNEAQ (reference sequence). The CDR3 is 15 amino acids. Trimming took 1 base from V and 0 from J, leaving 10 bases between them. DNA for the CDR3: TGTGCCAGCAGCTTAGGTAGCGGAAACTCCTACGAGCAGTACTTC. This encodes CASSLGSGNSYEQYF.

This clone was picked up one time. The chain couples TRBV4-2 to TRBJ2-3; D assignment may be TRBD1 or TRBD2 (5 bases each). CDR1 LGHNA and CDR2 YNFKEQ come from the germline V gene. The CDR3 runs 19 residues. V lost 8 bases and J lost 2, with 29 bases in between. This chain's CDR3 is CASFFREYTASRFTDTQYF. As DNA, the CDR3 is TGTGCCAGCTTCTTCAGGGAGTACACCGCTAGTCGCTTCACAGATACGCAGTATTTT.

This clone has a single count. V gene TRBV4-1 combines with J gene TRBJ2-1; 10 bases agree with TRBD2. The ends lost 0 bases at V and 4 bases at J; junction bases unmatched: 9. CDR1 and CDR2 (germline): MGHRA, YSYEKL. This CDR3 contains 18 residues. CDR3 in DNA: TGCGCCAGCAGCCAAGATCGTGCTAGCGGGAGTATGTACAATGAGCAGTTCTTC. This gives the protein CASSQDRASGSMYNEQFF.

This sequence joins TRBV7-9 and TRBJ2-4; D not certain. From germline, CDR1 is SEHNR and CDR2 FQNEAQ (reference sequence). V shed 4 bases and J shed 9 bases, with 10 bases lying between them. This CDR3 is built from 12 residues. The CDR3 spells CASSSPLGIQYF. The CDR3 coding sequence is TGTGCCAGCAGCTCCCCGCTGGGCATTCAGTACTTC.

The rearrangement uses TRBV4-1 and TRBJ1-2, with 9 bases fitting TRBD1. There are 18 residues in the CDR3. The V segment lost 0 bases and the J segment 0 bases; nucleotides outside the gene matches: 8. CDR1 MGHRA and CDR2 YSYEKL come from the germline V gene. The CDR3 loop is CASSQDRGQGPANYGYTF. CDR3 sequence (DNA): TGCGCCAGCAGCCAAGATAGGGGACAGGGCCCAGCTAACTATGGCTACACCTTC.

This chain joins TRBV28 and TRBJ2-5; 10 bases align to TRBD2. Germline V gene sequence: CDR1 MDHEN, CDR2 SYDVKM. V dropped 5 bases and J dropped 0; count of bases not matched to a gene: 9. This CDR3 has 17 residues. CDR3 nucleotide sequence: TGTGCCAGCAGTGATATGCTGGGGACTAGCGACCAAGAGACCCAGTACTTC. It is translated as CASSDMLGTSDQETQYF. Complete variable domain (other parts from reference TRBV28 and TRBJ2-5): DVKVTQSSRYLVKRTGEKVFLECVQDMDHENMFWYRQDPGLGLRLIYFSYDVKMKEKGDIPEGYSVSREKKERFSLILESASTNQTSMYLCASSDMLGTSDQETQYFGPGTRLLVL.

The gene calls are TRBV28 and TRBJ1-2; D uncertain. CDR3 length equals 12 residues. V shed 8 bases and J shed 0 bases, with 7 bases lying between them. Germline lookup yields CDR1 MDHEN and CDR2 SYDVKM. CDR3 bases: TGTGCCAGCGCGGACTCTAACTATGGCTACACCTTC. Its protein product is CASADSNYGYTF.

This CDR3 is CASSLDANYGYTF. CDR3 in DNA: TGTGCCAGCAGCTTAGACGCTAACTATGGCTACACCTTC. The J gene is TRBJ1-2, the V gene TRBV7-9, with D unresolved. The germline gives CDR1 SEHNR, CDR2 FQNEAQ (reference sequence). The ends were cut back, 1 base at V and 0 bases at J, with 3 bases in the middle. There are 13 residues in the CDR3.

The count of this clone is one. The chain links TRBV20-1 to TRBJ1-2; the D gene is possibly TRBD1 (5 bases). Per germline, CDR1 DFQATT and CDR2 SNEGSKA (reference sequence). The CDR3 sequence is 11 residues long. V lost 5 bases and J lost 5, with 9 bases in between. The CDR3: CSAPGRYGYTF. The CDR3 DNA is TGCAGTGCTCCAGGGAGGTATGGCTACACCTTC.

To note about this clone: One end of the junction fails to match germline, which may point to a read error. The V call is TRBV7-9, the J call TRBJ2-1; 9 bases are a match to TRBD2. Germline-derived CDR1 and CDR2 are SEHNR and FQNEAQ (reference sequence). This CDR3 spans 15 amino acids. The CDR3 loop is CASSLAGDSYNEQFF. The DNA of the CDR3 is TGTGCCAGCAGTTTAGCGGGAGACTCCTACAATGAGCAGTTCTTC.

The chain joins TRBV10-3 to TRBJ2-3, with 9 bases matching TRBD2. Per the germline V gene, CDR1 is ENHRY and CDR2 is SYGVKD. V lost 3 bases, J lost 0 bases, and 4 bases stayed unmatched. This CDR3 is built from 16 residues. The CDR3 nucleotides are TGTGCCATCAGTGACCTAGCGGGATCTAGCACAGATACGCAGTATTTT. Its translation: CAISDLAGSSTDTQYF.

This chain joins TRBV7-9 and TRBJ2-7, with TRBD1 matching 7 bases. Trimming cost V 3 bases and J 5 bases; bases outside gene matches: 7. Per the germline V gene, CDR1 is SEHNR and CDR2 is FQNEAQ (reference sequence). The CDR3 sequence is 14 residues long. The CDR3 DNA reads TGTGCCAGCAGCTTGAAGGGGGCGGGCCACGAGCAGTACTTC. This gives the protein CASSLKGAGHEQYF.

The J gene is TRBJ1-3, the V gene TRBV7-9; possible D gene TRBD1, 6 bases. Trimming stripped 5 bases from V and 4 bases from J, with 12 bases between. Looked up from germline, CDR1 is SEHNR and CDR2 is FQNEAQ (reference sequence). This CDR3 has 14 amino acids. CDR3 nucleotide sequence: TGTGCCAGCAGCCTGAGGACAGCAGGAAACACCATATATTTT. Its translation is CASSLRTAGNTIYF.

The chain combines TRBV5-1 with TRBJ1-4; D is ambiguous. This CDR3 contains 15 residues. V lost 3 bases to trimming and J lost 0 bases, with 9 bases between them. In germline, CDR1 is SGHRS, CDR2 YFSETQ. The CDR3 nucleotides are TGCGCCAGCAGCTCCGTCGGGGCAACTAATGAAAAACTGTTTTTT. Encoded protein: CASSSVGATNEKLFF.

The chain links TRBV28 to TRBJ2-1; 11 nucleotides align to TRBD2. J was trimmed by 4 bases and V by 3 bases; bases with no gene match: 11. Germline values: CDR1 MDHEN, CDR2 SYDVKM. CDR3 length: 18 residues. Here the CDR3 reads CASSLSSGRAPAYNEQFF. CDR3 nucleotides: TGTGCCAGCAGTTTGAGTAGCGGGAGGGCCCCGGCGTACAATGAGCAGTTCTTC.

The chain is built from TRBV29-1 and TRBJ2-5; D is perhaps TRBD2 (5 bases). The V end was cut by 6 bases, the J end by 4 bases, with 18 bases between. The CDR3 loop spans 14 amino acids. The germline V gene has CDR1 SQVTM and CDR2 ANQGSEA. The DNA for the CDR3 is TGCAGCGTCATGCCGGGATCGACTACAGAGACCCAGTACTTC. Amino acid sequence: CSVMPGSTTETQYF.